This T cell receptor beta chain was retrieved from a study of blood T cell repertoires in COVID-19. Original processing notes: Amplifying reference gene primers gave estimates of nucleated cell counts. Some clones are missing from TCRdb's copy, which holds only in-frame ones; the method was immunoSEQ multiplex PCR. D and trimming come from the DNA, and the V and J calls and clone size come from that table. The sample lists hundreds of thousands of clones, about four fifths occurring once. The germline V gene encodes CDR1 KGHDR and CDR2 SFDVKD. V gave up 6 bases and J gave up 4 bases, with 6 bases separating them. The length of the CDR3 is 11 residues.

The rearrangement links TRBV24-1 to TRBJ2-7; D may be TRBD1 (6 bases). The sequence came from a middle-aged man who had been exposed to COVID-19. The sample comprised PBMCs or T cells enriched from blood (not recorded which). The CDR3 here is CATSQGYEQYF. The CDR3 DNA follows: TGTGCCACCAGTCAGGGGTACGAGCAGTACTTC.